One and the same sample provided the 14 T cell receptor beta chains below, sequenced in a study of cytotoxic CD8 clonotypes in ibrutinib-treated CLL. Method: immunoSEQ multiplex PCR; TCRdb's copy keeps in-frame clones and lacks some. The repertoire holds 35,000 to 45,000 clones, with 60% to 80% as singletons. The input for sequencing was PBMCs, taken after 12 months of ibrutinib treatment. The source is a human donor with chronic lymphocytic leukemia.

This clone was observed a single time. CDR3 loop: CASSLALGEQFF. CDR3 sequence (DNA): TGTGCCAGCAGCTTAGCCTTGGGGGAGCAGTTCTTC. The rearrangement joins TRBV7-2 to TRBJ2-1; D remains ambiguous. The V end was cut by 0 bases, the J end by 10 bases, with 7 bases between. The CDR3 spans 12 residues. Germline V gene lookup returns CDR1 SGHTA and CDR2 FQGNSA.

The V and J genes are TRBV5-6 and TRBJ1-2; 9 positions agree with TRBD1. V lost 4 bases and J lost 3; bases outside the gene matches: 4. The germline CDR1 and CDR2 sequences are SGHDT and YYEEEE. This CDR3 has 14 amino acids. Here the CDR3 reads CASSPWTGDYGYTF. CDR3 in DNA: TGTGCCAGCAGCCCCTGGACAGGGGACTATGGCTACACCTTC.

Points on this clone: Compared with germline, one end of the junction differs, possibly owing to a read error. The chain couples TRBV19 to TRBJ2-5; 9 nucleotides match TRBD1. The CDR3 covers 17 residues. Germline CDR1 reads LNHDA; CDR2 reads SQIVND (reference sequence). The CDR3 DNA reads TGTGCCACCTCGGACAGGGGAGGCCCCACCCAACAAGGGACCCAGTACTTC. Its protein is CATSDRGGPTQQGTQYF.

The chain carries TRBV7-8 and TRBJ1-3; D unclear. The CDR3 covers 13 residues. Looked up from germline, CDR1 is SGHVS and CDR2 is FQNEAQ. Trimming shortened V by 1 base and J by 6 bases, and 7 bases separated the two germline ends. The CDR3 sequence is CASSLVAKNTIYF. CDR3 sequence (DNA): TGTGCCAGCAGCTTAGTGGCAAAAAACACCATATATTTT. The complete variable domain, with remaining parts taken from reference TRBV7-8 and TRBJ1-3, reads GAGVSQSPRYKVAKRGQDVALRCDPISGHVSLFWYQQALGQGPEFLTYFQNEAQLDKSGLPSDRFFAERPEGSVSTLKIQRTQQEDSAVYLCASSLVAKNTIYFGEGSWLTVV.

V usage is TRBV7-2 and J usage is TRBJ1-1; D gene ambiguous. V dropped 1 base and J dropped 3 bases, with 12 bases sitting between them. The CDR3 length is 15 residues. Germline loops: CDR1 SGHTA, CDR2 FQGNSA. The CDR3: CASSLDAGWDTEAFF. As DNA, the CDR3 is TGTGCCAGCAGCTTAGACGCCGGGTGGGACACTGAAGCTTTCTTT. The entire variable domain, with the rest obtained from reference TRBV7-2 and TRBJ1-1, is as follows: GAGVSQSPSNKVTEKGKDVELRCDPISGHTALYWYRQSLGQGLEFLIYFQGNSAPDKSGLPSDRFSAERTGGSVSTLTIQRTQQEDSAVYLCASSLDAGWDTEAFFGQGTRLTVV.

In its sample, this clone was seen a few times. J is TRBJ2-5 and V is TRBV5-1; the match to TRBD2 covers 10 bases. Germline V gene sequence: CDR1 SGHRS, CDR2 YFSETQ. V was clipped by 1 base and J by 4 bases; unmatched bases: 1. This CDR3 has 14 residues. The CDR3 here is CASSLRLAGETQYF. The DNA of the CDR3 is TGCGCCAGCAGCTTGAGACTAGCGGGAGAGACCCAGTACTTC.

The V call is TRBV5-6, the J call TRBJ2-7; D possibly matches TRBD1 or TRBD2 (5 bases each). CDR1 and CDR2 (germline): SGHDT, YYEEEE. The CDR3 has 13 amino acids. V lost 1 base and J 6 bases, leaving 11 bases between the germline ends. CDR3 region: CASSLQRGGEQYF. The CDR3 coding sequence is TGTGCCAGCAGCTTGCAGAGGGGCGGCGAGCAGTACTTC.

The chain is built from TRBV5-4 and TRBJ2-7; D might be TRBD2 (6 bases). The germline V and J ends were trimmed by 3 bases and 1 base, with 11 bases remaining between them. Germline assignment: CDR1 SGHNT and CDR2 YYREEE (reference sequence). This CDR3 is 14 amino acids long. The DNA of the CDR3 is TGTGCCAGCAGCTCCGCCGGGGGATCCTACGAGCAGTACTTC. As protein: CASSSAGGSYEQYF.

The chain uses TRBV27 and TRBJ2-1; no definite D call. Trimming cost V 4 bases and J 0 bases, with 13 bases left between them. Germline values: CDR1 MNHEY, CDR2 SMNVEV (reference sequence). CDR3 length equals 16 residues. CDR3 amino acids: CASSYMAASSYNEQFF. CDR3 bases: TGTGCCAGCAGTTATATGGCTGCGAGCTCCTACAATGAGCAGTTCTTC.

This chain links TRBV4-3 with TRBJ2-2; the D is unclear. Between the trimmed V and J ends, which lost 2 bases and 0 bases, there was a span of 4 bases. Per the germline V gene, CDR1 is LGHNA and CDR2 is YSLEER. The CDR3 runs to 14 residues. DNA of the CDR3: TGCGCCAGCAGCCAATTTACGAACACCGGGGAGCTGTTTTTT. It codes for CASSQFTNTGELFF.

V and J are TRBV2 and TRBJ2-1; D ambiguous. The CDR3 is 17 residues long. Per germline, CDR1 SNHLY and CDR2 FYNNEI. V was pared by 3 bases and J by 2 bases, with 17 bases between. In DNA form, the CDR3 reads TGTGCCAGCAGTGACTTAGTGGTTAACGAACCCTACAATGAGCAGTTCTTC. This sequence encodes CASSDLVVNEPYNEQFF.

In this sample, this clone turned up a few times. The rearrangement links TRBV27 to TRBJ2-7; D gene unclear. The CDR3 runs 20 residues. In germline, CDR1 is MNHEY, CDR2 SMNVEV (reference sequence). CDR3 in amino acids: CVPNPHRTTSAKSHTYEQYF. DNA for the CDR3: TGTGTCCCAAACCCCCACCGAACTACGTCTGCTAAAAGCCACACCTACGAGCAGTACTTC.

This clone came up once. The genes are TRBV6-4 and TRBJ2-1; TRBD2 matches 10 bases. Germline V gives CDR1 MRHNA, CDR2 SNTAGT. Germline trimming cut 0 bases from V and 6 bases from J; bases unmatched to any gene: 2. The CDR3 runs 15 residues. The CDR3 region is CASSDSASGSNEQFF. CDR3 in DNA: TGTGCCAGCAGTGACTCGGCTAGCGGGAGCAATGAGCAGTTCTTC.

This chain joins TRBV10-3 and TRBJ1-2, with TRBD1 matching 12 bases. Germline V gene lookup returns CDR1 ENHRY and CDR2 SYGVKD. The CDR3 spans 12 residues. V dropped 8 bases and J dropped 6; count of bases not matched to a gene: 1. The CDR3 nucleotides read TGTGCCATCGGGACAGGGGGCAATGGCTACACCTTC. This codes for CAIGTGGNGYTF.